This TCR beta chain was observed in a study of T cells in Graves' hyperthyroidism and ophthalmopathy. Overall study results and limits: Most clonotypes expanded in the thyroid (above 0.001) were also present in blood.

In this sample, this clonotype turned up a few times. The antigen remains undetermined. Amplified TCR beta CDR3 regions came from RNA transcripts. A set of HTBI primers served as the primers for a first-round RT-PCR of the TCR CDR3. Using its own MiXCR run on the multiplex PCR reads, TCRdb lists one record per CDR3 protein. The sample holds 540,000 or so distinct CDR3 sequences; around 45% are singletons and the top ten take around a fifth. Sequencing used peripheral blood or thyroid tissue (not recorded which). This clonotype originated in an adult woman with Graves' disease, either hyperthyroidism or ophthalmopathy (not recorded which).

This chain's CDR3 is CASSLSGSNTEAFF. CDR3 DNA: TGCGCCAGCAGCTTGTCAGGGTCAAACACTGAAGCTTTCTTT. The chain joins TRBV5-1 to TRBJ1-1; perhaps TRBD1 as D (5 bases). Trimming cost V 1 base and J 2 bases, with 9 bases left between them. The length of the CDR3 is 14 residues. CDR1 and CDR2 (germline): SGHRS, YFSETQ.